Shown below are 30 T cell receptor beta chains from a single sample sequenced in a study of cytomegalovirus exposure and HLA in healthy donors. With 60 Vbeta and 13 Jbeta primers, the PCR was carried out. The method was immunoSEQ multiplex PCR; TCRdb's version includes in-frame clones alone and lacks a portion of them. The sample has 140,000 to 150,000 clones, about 80% seen once. The sequenced sample was PBMCs. The receptors come from a man between 35 and 55 years old in good health and CMV-seronegative.

This clone was seen once. V gene TRBV10-2 combines with J gene TRBJ2-1; 8 bases are shared with TRBD1. The germline gives CDR1 WSHSY, CDR2 SAAADI. This CDR3 contains 18 residues. V shed 4 bases, J shed 0 bases, and the junction held 11 bases outside the gene matches. The CDR3 region has the DNA TGCGCCAGCAGTGGGGGACAGGTGATCCTCAGCTCCTACAATGAGCAGTTCTTC. Amino acids: CASSGGQVILSSYNEQFF.

This chain links TRBV29-1 with TRBJ1-1; 10 bases match TRBD1. From germline, CDR1 is SQVTM and CDR2 ANQGSEA. This CDR3 is 15 amino acids long. V shed 3 bases and J 0 bases; nucleotides not matched to a gene: 4. CDR3 residues: CSVDRGTGVNTEAFF. The CDR3, as DNA: TGCAGCGTTGACCGGGGGACAGGGGTGAACACTGAAGCTTTCTTT.

The V gene is TRBV27, the J gene TRBJ2-7; possibly TRBD1 for D (6 bases). CDR1 is MNHEY, CDR2 SMNVEV, per germline (reference sequence). This CDR3 has 13 amino acids. V was clipped by 6 bases and J by 3 bases, with 12 bases between them. In DNA, the CDR3 is TGTGCCAGCAGATTCATGGACAGCTACGAGCAGTACTTC. Its protein is CASRFMDSYEQYF.

The gene calls are TRBV19 and TRBJ1-5, with no clear D. Looked up from germline, CDR1 is LNHDA and CDR2 is SQIVND (reference sequence). The ends were cut back, 4 bases at V and 0 bases at J, with 7 bases in the middle. CDR3 length equals 14 residues. CDR3 nucleotides: TGTGCCAGTAGTAATTCAGGTAGCAATCAGCCCCAGCATTTT. Its translation is CASSNSGSNQPQHF.

The CDR3 region is CASSPPGRDEQFF. The CDR3 DNA follows: TGTGCCAGCTCACCACCGGGGAGGGATGAGCAGTTCTTC. The chain uses TRBV18 and TRBJ2-1; 7 nucleotides align to TRBD2. CDR1 is KGHSH and CDR2 is LQKENI in the germline V gene. Losses at the gene ends were 0 bases for V and 8 bases for J; bases not matched to a gene: 1. The CDR3 extends over 13 amino acids.

About this clone: At one end, the junction sequence differs from germline, possibly due to a read error. This chain connects TRBV7-9 to TRBJ1-2; TRBD1 aligns across 8 bases. Germline V gene lookup returns CDR1 SEHNR and CDR2 FQNEAQ (reference sequence). This CDR3 spans 13 amino acids. The CDR3 bases are TGTGCCAGCAGCCTGGACAGGGAGCGTTTGAACCCCTTC. Protein product: CASSLDRERLNPF. Supplemented by reference TRBV7-9 and TRBJ1-2, the full variable domain reads DTGVSQNPRHKITKRGQNVTFRCDPISEHNRLYWYRQTLGQGPEFLTYFQNEAQLEKSRLLSDRFSAERPKGSFSTLEIQRTEQGDSAMYLCASSLDRERLNPFGSGTRLTVV.

The chain recombines TRBV28 with TRBJ2-5; TRBD2 matches 8 bases. Germline values: CDR1 MDHEN, CDR2 SYDVKM. CDR3 length: 14 amino acids. V shed 6 bases and J 7 bases; nucleotides not matched to a gene: 10. CDR3 region: CASSREAGGRTQYF. CDR3 nucleotides: TGTGCCAGCAGCCGTGAGGCGGGGGGTCGGACCCAGTACTTC.

This clone was observed a few times. Since no conserved phenylalanine or tryptophan closes the CDR3, a read error is the likely cause. CDR3 region: CASSLISGTTNEKLFV. As DNA, the CDR3 is TGTGCCAGCAGCCTTATTTCGGGGACAACTAATGAAAAACTGTTTGTT. V gene TRBV7-9 combines with J gene TRBJ1-4; D is uncertain. This CDR3 comprises 16 residues. Looked up from germline, CDR1 is SEHNR and CDR2 is FQNEAQ (reference sequence). Trimming cost V 5 bases and J 0 bases, with 13 bases left between them.

The genes are TRBV5-1 and TRBJ2-3; 8 nucleotides align to TRBD2. This CDR3 is built from 16 residues. Per the germline V gene, CDR1 is SGHRS and CDR2 is YFSETQ. The trim removed 4 bases at V and 5 bases at J, leaving 12 bases unmatched. CDR3 region: CASSPASGGGLDTQYF. The CDR3 DNA follows: TGCGCCAGCAGCCCGGCTAGCGGCGGGGGGTTAGATACGCAGTATTTT. The complete variable domain, with remaining parts taken from reference TRBV5-1 and TRBJ2-3, reads KAGVTQTPRYLIKTRGQQVTLSCSPISGHRSVSWYQQTPGQGLQFLFEYFSETQRNKGNFPGRFSGRQFSNSRSEMNVSTLELGDSALYLCASSPASGGGLDTQYFGPGTRLTVL.

Comments on this clone: This specimen includes other DNA sequences encoding the same CDR3. The chain combines TRBV9 with TRBJ1-6; perhaps TRBD1 as D (6 bases). Per the germline V gene, CDR1 is SGDLS and CDR2 is YYNGEE. The CDR3 sequence is 13 residues long. In nucleotides, the CDR3 is TGTGCGGGGGCAGCAGGAGAAAATTCACCCCTCCACTTT. Translating it yields CAGAAGENSPLHF.

The V and J genes are TRBV5-6 and TRBJ2-7; 10 nucleotides agree with TRBD2. J gave up 4 bases and V 1 base, and 5 bases lay outside the gene matches. Germline CDR1 is SGHDT and CDR2 is YYEEEE. The CDR3 sequence is 15 residues long. The CDR3 loop reads CASSLTSGVSYEQYF. In DNA form, the CDR3 reads TGTGCCAGCAGCTTGACTAGCGGGGTTTCATACGAGCAGTACTTC.

The chain links TRBV6-6 to TRBJ1-2; tentatively, D is TRBD1 (6 bases). Germline V gene data show CDR1 as MNHNY and CDR2 as SVGAGI (reference sequence). The CDR3 spans 14 residues. Trimming removed 6 bases from V and 4 bases from J, with 15 bases in between. CDR3: CASRSDRFSYGYTF. For the CDR3, the DNA is TGTGCCAGCAGGTCAGACAGGTTTTCCTATGGCTACACCTTC.

This clone occurred once. J is TRBJ1-2 and V is TRBV14; a possible D gene is TRBD1 (5 bases). This CDR3 is 15 amino acids long. Germline assignment: CDR1 SGHDN and CDR2 FVKESK. Trimming stripped 1 base from V and 4 bases from J, with 13 bases between. DNA for the CDR3: TGTGCCAGCAGCCAAGGATTGGGGCTGGGCTATGGCTACACCTTC. This sequence encodes CASSQGLGLGYGYTF.

The CDR3 coding sequence is TGTGCCAGCAGTTCTTGGACAGGGGTGAATCAGCCCCAGCATTTT. Its translation: CASSSWTGVNQPQHF. The chain uses TRBV27 and TRBJ1-5; 9 nucleotides match TRBD1. Germline trimming cut 4 bases from V and 4 bases from J; bases unmatched to any gene: 5. The germline CDR1 and CDR2 sequences are MNHEY and SMNVEV (reference sequence). This CDR3 comprises 15 residues.

The chain employs TRBV14 and TRBJ2-7; 7 nucleotides align to TRBD1. Germline loops: CDR1 SGHDN, CDR2 FVKESK. This CDR3 contains 14 residues. V trimming: 6 bases; J trimming: 3 bases; junction bases outside the gene matches: 8. The CDR3 nucleotides read TGTGCCAGCAGGCGTTCTGGACAGGTCTACGAGCAGTACTTC. Translation gives CASRRSGQVYEQYF.

This chain connects TRBV23-1 to TRBJ1-1; D is undetermined. TRBV23-1 is an ORF, with its function uncertain. This CDR3 contains 15 residues. V was pared by 4 bases and J by 0 bases, with 12 bases between. CDR3 sequence reads: CASSPPFLMNTEAFF. The CDR3 nucleotides are TGCGCCAGCAGTCCTCCCTTCCTAATGAACACTGAAGCTTTCTTT.

As for this clone: At one end the junction does not follow the germline gene, possibly because of a read error. The chain uses TRBV7-9 and TRBJ1-3; 7 nucleotides match TRBD1. Germline values: CDR1 SEHNR, CDR2 FQNEAQ (reference sequence). The CDR3 covers 15 residues. The CDR3 DNA sequence: TGTTCCAGCAGCCCCTGGGACAGCTCTGGAAACACCATATATTTT. The encoded protein is CSSSPWDSSGNTIYF. Variable domain in full (rest from reference TRBV7-9 and TRBJ1-3): DTGVSQNPRHKITKRGQNVTFRCDPISEHNRLYWYRQTLGQGPEFLTYFQNEAQLEKSRLLSDRFSAERPKGSFSTLEIQRTEQGDSAMYLCSSSPWDSSGNTIYFGEGSWLTVV.

The chain recombines TRBV18 with TRBJ1-5; the match to TRBD1 covers 11 bases. The J segment lost 6 bases and the V segment lost 3 bases, leaving 4 bases of the junction unmatched. The CDR3 sequence is 15 residues long. The germline V gene has CDR1 KGHSH and CDR2 LQKENI. CDR3 amino acids: CASSPGQGGGQPQHF. The DNA for the CDR3 is TGTGCCAGCTCACCGGGACAGGGGGGAGGTCAGCCCCAGCATTTT.

This clone was recorded only once. The chain couples TRBV4-1 to TRBJ2-1; D remains ambiguous. CDR1 and CDR2 (germline): MGHRA, YSYEKL. Trimming cost V 5 bases and J 9 bases, with 11 bases left between them. The CDR3 runs 12 residues. The CDR3 reads CASSTYRGEQFF. CDR3 coding DNA: TGCGCCAGCAGCACCTATAGAGGTGAGCAGTTCTTC.

The chain employs TRBV5-1 and TRBJ1-4; the match to TRBD1 covers 7 bases. The CDR3 length is 17 residues. Germline loops: CDR1 SGHRS, CDR2 YFSETQ. V was clipped by 5 bases and J by 0 bases; unmatched bases: 10. The CDR3 coding sequence is TGCGCCAGCAGTCGGGACAGCCAGGGGTCAACTAATGAAAAACTGTTTTTT. Its translation: CASSRDSQGSTNEKLFF.

The V gene is TRBV6-6, the J gene TRBJ2-7, with 9 bases that match TRBD2. Germline V gene sequence: CDR1 MNHNY, CDR2 SVGAGI (reference sequence). The CDR3 contains 16 residues. V trimming: 5 bases; J trimming: 7 bases; junction bases outside the gene matches: 15. This CDR3 is CASSLPRFSLAGEQYF. DNA for the CDR3: TGTGCCAGCAGTCTCCCCAGGTTTTCGCTAGCGGGAGAGCAGTACTTC.

The V call is TRBV7-2, the J call TRBJ2-1; 7 nucleotides line up with TRBD1. V gave up 6 bases and J gave up 0 bases; unmatched junction bases: 5. Germline V gene data show CDR1 as SGHTA and CDR2 as FQGNSA. This CDR3 is 15 amino acids long. CDR3 nucleotides: TGTGCCAGCAGACCTAGACAGGGCTCCTACAATGAGCAGTTCTTC. This encodes CASRPRQGSYNEQFF.

The rearrangement links TRBV6-6 to TRBJ1-5; TRBD1 matches at 8 bases. The J segment lost 4 bases and the V segment lost 0 bases, leaving 5 bases of the junction unmatched. The CDR3 spans 16 residues. CDR1 is MNHNY, CDR2 SVGAGI, per germline (reference sequence). This CDR3 is CASSYSDRGGNQPQHF. The CDR3 nucleotides read TGTGCCAGCAGTTACTCAGACAGGGGTGGGAATCAGCCCCAGCATTTT.

The chain combines TRBV30 with TRBJ1-3; 8 nucleotides align to TRBD1. V lost 6 bases to trimming and J lost 1 base; unmatched junction nucleotides: 5. The CDR3 contains 14 residues. CDR1 GTSNPN and CDR2 SVGIG come from the germline V gene (reference sequence). The CDR3 DNA follows: TGTGCCTGCGAGAGACAGGGGTCTGGAAACACCATATATTTT. This gives the protein CACERQGSGNTIYF.

The V and J genes are TRBV11-3 and TRBJ1-1; weak D call: TRBD1 (5 bases). The germline gives CDR1 SGHNT, CDR2 YENEEA. The CDR3 has 13 amino acids. V lost 0 bases to trimming and J lost 6 bases, with 8 bases between them. CDR3 amino acids: CASSLDVRAEAFF. The CDR3 DNA reads TGTGCCAGCAGCTTAGATGTCAGGGCTGAAGCTTTCTTT.

This chain uses TRBV20-1 with TRBJ1-1; D may be TRBD1 (6 bases). Looked up from germline, CDR1 is DFQATT and CDR2 is SNEGSKA (reference sequence). The CDR3 is 11 residues long. Trimming removed 2 bases from V and 8 bases from J, with 9 bases in between. In DNA, the CDR3 is TGCAGTGCTAGATGGGGGCAGGAAGCTTTCTTT. Protein product: CSARWGQEAFF.

This chain uses TRBV23-1 with TRBJ1-1, with unresolved D. TRBV23-1 is placed among ORFs of uncertain function. The CDR3 totals 14 residues. The germline V and J ends were trimmed by 0 bases and 1 base, with 6 bases remaining between them. This CDR3 is CASSQSRRNTEAFF. In DNA, the CDR3 is TGCGCCAGCAGTCAATCGAGGAGGAACACTGAAGCTTTCTTT.

This rearrangement joins TRBV5-6 to TRBJ2-6; D is possibly TRBD1 (5 bases). The CDR3 loop spans 16 amino acids. CDR1 is SGHDT and CDR2 is YYEEEE in the germline V gene. Trimming removed 5 bases from V and 1 base from J, with 13 bases in between. The CDR3 sequence: CASSRSRVSGANVLTF. The CDR3, as DNA: TGTGCCAGCAGTCGATCCAGGGTTTCTGGGGCCAACGTCCTGACTTTC.

The rearrangement uses TRBV5-6 and TRBJ1-5, with no clear D. V was shortened by 0 bases and J by 0 bases, with 13 bases between the two germline ends. Germline V gene sequence: CDR1 SGHDT, CDR2 YYEEEE. The CDR3 has 17 residues. CDR3 in DNA: TGTGCCAGCAGCTTGGGGCGGGGAAAAAATAGCAATCAGCCCCAGCATTTT. Protein product: CASSLGRGKNSNQPQHF.

This sequence joins TRBV5-6 and TRBJ2-7; 8 nucleotides align to TRBD1. The ends lost 3 bases at V and 0 bases at J; junction bases unmatched: 8. From germline, CDR1 is SGHDT and CDR2 YYEEEE. There are 16 residues in the CDR3. For the CDR3, the DNA is TGTGCCAGCAGCTGGGAGACAGGGGTCAACTCCTACGAGCAGTACTTC. This encodes CASSWETGVNSYEQYF.